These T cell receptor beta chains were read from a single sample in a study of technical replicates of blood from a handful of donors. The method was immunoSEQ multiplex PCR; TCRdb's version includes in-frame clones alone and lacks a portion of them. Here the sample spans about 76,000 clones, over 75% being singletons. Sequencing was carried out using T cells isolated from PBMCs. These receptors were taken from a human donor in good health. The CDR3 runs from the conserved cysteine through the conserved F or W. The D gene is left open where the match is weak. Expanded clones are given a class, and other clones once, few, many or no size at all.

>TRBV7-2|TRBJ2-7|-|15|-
CASSLEFSGNYEQYF
TGTGCCAGCAGCTTAGAATTCTCAGGAAACTACGAGCAGTACTTC
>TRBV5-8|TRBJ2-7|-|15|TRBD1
CASSFLDRDLGEQYF
TGTGCCAGCAGCTTCCTGGACAGGGACCTCGGGGAGCAGTACTTC
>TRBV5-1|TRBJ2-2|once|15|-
CASSLDRQNTGELFF
TGCGCCAGCAGCTTGGACAGGCAGAACACCGGGGAGCTGTTTTTT
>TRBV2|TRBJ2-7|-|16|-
CASSSSTGTGLYEQYF
-
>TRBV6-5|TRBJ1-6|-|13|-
CASSYGQYSPLHF
TGTGCCAGCAGTTACGGGCAGTATTCACCCCTCCACTTT
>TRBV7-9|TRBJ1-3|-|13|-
CASSLRGGNTIYF
TGTGCCAGCAGCTTACGCGGTGGAAACACCATATATTTT
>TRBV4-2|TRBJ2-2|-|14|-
CASSQPDSTGELFF
TGTGCCAGCAGCCAACCAGATTCCACCGGGGAGCTGTTTTTT
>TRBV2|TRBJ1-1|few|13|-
CASTSGPNTEAFF
TGTGCCAGCACGTCAGGTCCGAACACTGAAGCTTTCTTT
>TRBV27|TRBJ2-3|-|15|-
CASSSAGTLTDTQYF
TGTGCCAGCAGTTCGGCCGGGACTCTCACAGATACGCAGTATTTT
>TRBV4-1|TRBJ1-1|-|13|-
CASSQVGGDEAFF
TGCGCCAGCAGCCAAGTGGGAGGGGATGAAGCTTTCTTT
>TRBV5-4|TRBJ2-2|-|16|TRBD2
CASSLVAGLGAGELFF
TGTGCCAGCAGCTTGGTAGCTGGACTAGGGGCCGGGGAGCTGTTTTTT
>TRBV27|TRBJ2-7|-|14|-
CASSAMDKSYEQYF
TGTGCCAGCAGTGCCATGGACAAATCCTACGAGCAGTACTTC
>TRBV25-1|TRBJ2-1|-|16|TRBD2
CASSEYDGRANNEQFF
TGTGCCAGCAGTGAATATGACGGGAGGGCCAACAATGAGCAGTTCTTC
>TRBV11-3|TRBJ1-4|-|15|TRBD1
CASKRGTGANEKLFF
TGTGCCAGCAAGAGGGGAACAGGGGCAAATGAAAAACTGTTTTTT
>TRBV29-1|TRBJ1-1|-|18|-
CSGRIGRHTGDLNTEAFF
TGCAGCGGACGAATAGGGCGTCATACGGGGGATTTGAACACTGAAGCTTTCTTT
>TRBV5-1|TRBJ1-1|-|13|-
CASSWDFHNEAFF
TGCGCCAGCAGCTGGGACTTTCATAATGAAGCTTTCTTT
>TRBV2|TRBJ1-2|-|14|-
CASSLAQANYGYTF
TGTGCCAGCAGTCTGGCACAAGCTAACTATGGCTACACCTTC